This T cell receptor beta chain derives from a study of Tregs in tolerant kidney transplant recipients. Study-level findings and limits: Expanding Tregs on activated donor B cells appeared to best identify donor-specific TCRbeta clones. Findings come from small patient numbers and require larger validation. This study did not directly address biological reproducibility.

Concerning this clone itself: Its antigen is unidentified.

Clones were read by immunoSEQ multiplex PCR, and TCRdb kept only the in-frame ones, dropping some. The table lists 100,000 or so clones, roughly 93% of them singletons. The CDR3 loop spans 14 amino acids. Germline CDR1 is SGDLS and CDR2 is YYNGEE. V gave up 3 bases and J gave up 8 bases; unmatched junction bases: 4. The nonmyeloablative bone marrow transplants came from related graft donors, with transient mixed chimerism. Unstimulated regulatory T cells (CD4+CD25+CD127-), CD4+CD25- non-regulatory cells, CD4 and CD8 cells were FACS-sorted from thawed PBMCs. This receptor was obtained from a human patient who received a combined kidney and bone marrow transplant. Some T cells may trace back to the graft donor. The chain carries TRBV9 and TRBJ1-4; TRBD1 aligns across 10 bases. The source was CD4+ T cells from blood (PBMCs), collected 12 months after the transplant. The chain's CDR3 is CASSGTGGPEKLFF. CDR3 nucleotide sequence: TGTGCCAGCAGCGGGACAGGGGGGCCGGAAAAACTGTTTTTT.